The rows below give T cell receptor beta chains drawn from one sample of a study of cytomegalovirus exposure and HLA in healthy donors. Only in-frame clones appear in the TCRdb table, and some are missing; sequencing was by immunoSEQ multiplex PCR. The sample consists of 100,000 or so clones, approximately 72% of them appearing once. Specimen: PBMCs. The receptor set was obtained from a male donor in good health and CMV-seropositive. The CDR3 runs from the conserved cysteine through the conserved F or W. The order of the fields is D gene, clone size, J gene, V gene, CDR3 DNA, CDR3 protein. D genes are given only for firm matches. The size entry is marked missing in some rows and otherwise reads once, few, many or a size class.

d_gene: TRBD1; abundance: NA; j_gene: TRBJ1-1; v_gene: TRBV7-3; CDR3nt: TGTGCCAGCAGCTTGGGACAGACTCCCACTGAAGCTTTCTTT; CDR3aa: CASSLGQTPTEAFF
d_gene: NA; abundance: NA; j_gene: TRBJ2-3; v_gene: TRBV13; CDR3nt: TGTGCCAGCAGCTCCCGGGACTTCACAGATACGCAGTATTTT; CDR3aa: CASSSRDFTDTQYF
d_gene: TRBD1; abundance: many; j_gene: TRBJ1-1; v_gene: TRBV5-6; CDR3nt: TGTGCCAGCAGCGGAGACAGGGGGCTGGCTGAAGCTTTCTTT; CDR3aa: CASSGDRGLAEAFF
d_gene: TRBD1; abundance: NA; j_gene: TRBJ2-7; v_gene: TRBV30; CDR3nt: TGTGCCTGGAGCGGACAGGGATTCGAGCAGTACTTC; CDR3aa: CAWSGQGFEQYF
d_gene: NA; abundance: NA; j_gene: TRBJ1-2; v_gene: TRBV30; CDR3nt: TGTGCCTGGAGTGTGAACAGGGAACATGGCTACACCTTC; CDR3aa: CAWSVNREHGYTF
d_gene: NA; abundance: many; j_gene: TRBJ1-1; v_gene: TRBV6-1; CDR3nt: TGTGCCAGCAGTGAAGCCCAGTTCTCGACTGAAGCTTTCTTT; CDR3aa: CASSEAQFSTEAFF
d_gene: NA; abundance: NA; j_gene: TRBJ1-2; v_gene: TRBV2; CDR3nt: TGTGCCAGCAGTGAACAGGGTGGGTCTACGAATGGCTACACCTTC; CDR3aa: CASSEQGGSTNGYTF
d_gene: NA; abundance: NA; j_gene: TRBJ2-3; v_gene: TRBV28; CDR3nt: TGTGCCAGCGCCCTATTTGTCCGCACAGATACGCAGTATTTT; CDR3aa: CASALFVRTDTQYF
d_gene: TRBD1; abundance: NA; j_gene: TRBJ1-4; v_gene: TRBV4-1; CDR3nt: TGCGCCAGCAGCCGGATGACAGGGGGCGCTTTAGATGGCTCCGAAAAACTGTTTTTT; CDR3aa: CASSRMTGGALDGSEKLFF
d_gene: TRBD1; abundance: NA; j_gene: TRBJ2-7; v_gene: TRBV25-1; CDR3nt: TGTGCCAGCAGGGACAGGGGGAAAGCCTACGAGCAGTACTTC; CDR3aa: CASRDRGKAYEQYF